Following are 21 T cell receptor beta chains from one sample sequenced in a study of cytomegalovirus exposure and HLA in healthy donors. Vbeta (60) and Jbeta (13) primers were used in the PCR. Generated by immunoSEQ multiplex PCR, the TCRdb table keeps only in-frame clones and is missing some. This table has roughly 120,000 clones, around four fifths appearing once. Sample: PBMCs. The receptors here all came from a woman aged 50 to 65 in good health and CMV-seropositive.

The CDR3 nucleotides are TGTGCCAGTTCCAGTGGCCCTGAAGCTTTCTTT. Translation gives CASSSGPEAFF. The rearrangement uses TRBV19 and TRBJ1-1; no clear D. Deletions cut 8 bases from V and 6 bases from J, with 10 bases between. The CDR3 runs 11 residues. CDR1 LNHDA and CDR2 SQIVND come from the germline V gene (reference sequence).

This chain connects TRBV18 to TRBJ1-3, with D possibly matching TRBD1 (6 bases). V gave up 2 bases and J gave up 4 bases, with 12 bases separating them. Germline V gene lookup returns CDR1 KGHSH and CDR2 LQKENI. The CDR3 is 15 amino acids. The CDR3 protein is CASSPSGVAGNTIYF. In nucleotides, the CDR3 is TGTGCCAGCTCACCATCAGGGGTCGCAGGAAACACCATATATTTT. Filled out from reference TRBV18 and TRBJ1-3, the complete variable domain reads NAGVMQNPRHLVRRRGQEARLRCSPMKGHSHVYWYRQLPEEGLKFMVYLQKENIIDESGMPKERFSAEFPKEGPSILRIQQVVRGDSAAYFCASSPSGVAGNTIYFGEGSWLTVV.

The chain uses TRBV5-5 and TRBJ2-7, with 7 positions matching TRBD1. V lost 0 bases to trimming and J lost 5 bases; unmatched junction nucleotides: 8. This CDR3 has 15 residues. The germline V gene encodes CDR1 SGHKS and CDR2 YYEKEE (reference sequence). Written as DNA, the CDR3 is TGTGCCAGCAGCTTGGCAGGGGGTCCTTTCCACGAGCAGTACTTC. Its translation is CASSLAGGPFHEQYF. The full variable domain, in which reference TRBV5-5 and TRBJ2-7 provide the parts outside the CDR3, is DAGVTQSPTHLIKTRGQQVTLRCSPISGHKSVSWYQQVLGQGPQFIFQYYEKEERGRGNFPDRFSARQFPNYSSELNVNALLLGDSALYLCASSLAGGPFHEQYFGPGTRLTVT.

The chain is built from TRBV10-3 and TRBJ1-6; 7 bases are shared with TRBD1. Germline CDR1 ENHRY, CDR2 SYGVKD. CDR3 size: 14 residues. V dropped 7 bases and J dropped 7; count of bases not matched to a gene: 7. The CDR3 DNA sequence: TGTGCCATCACCGAAGGGACAGCGAATTCACCCCTCCACTTT. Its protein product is CAITEGTANSPLHF.

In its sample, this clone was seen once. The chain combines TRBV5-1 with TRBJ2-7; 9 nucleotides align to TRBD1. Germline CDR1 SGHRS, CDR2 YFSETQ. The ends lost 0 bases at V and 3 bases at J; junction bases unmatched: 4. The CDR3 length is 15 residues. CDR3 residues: CASSLETGGNYEQYF. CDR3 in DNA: TGCGCCAGCAGCTTGGAGACAGGGGGGAACTACGAGCAGTACTTC.

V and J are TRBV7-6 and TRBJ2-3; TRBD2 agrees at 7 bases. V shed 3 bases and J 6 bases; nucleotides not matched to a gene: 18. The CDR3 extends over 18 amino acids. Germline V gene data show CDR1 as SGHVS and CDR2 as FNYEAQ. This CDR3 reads CASSLFRGAGSLGDTQYF. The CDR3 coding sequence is TGTGCCAGCAGCTTGTTTAGAGGAGCGGGGTCACTTGGGGATACGCAGTATTTT.

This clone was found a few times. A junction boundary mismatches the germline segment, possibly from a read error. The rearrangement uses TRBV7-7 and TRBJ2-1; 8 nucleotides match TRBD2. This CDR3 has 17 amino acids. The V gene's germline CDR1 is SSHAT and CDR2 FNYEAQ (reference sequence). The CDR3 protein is CASSLGLAGTSYNEQFF. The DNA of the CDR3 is TGTGCTAGCAGCTTGGGGCTAGCGGGTACTTCCTACAATGAGCAGTTCTTC.

Written as DNA, the CDR3 is TGTGCCACCAGCAGGAGAGGCGGGACAGGATCAAACAATGAGCAGTTCTTC. It codes for CATSRRGGTGSNNEQFF. This sequence joins TRBV15 and TRBJ2-1, with TRBD1 identical over 8 bases. Germline loops: CDR1 LNHNV, CDR2 YYDKDF (reference sequence). This CDR3 comprises 17 residues. With 3 bases clipped from V and 5 bases from J, the junction kept 12 bases outside the gene matches.

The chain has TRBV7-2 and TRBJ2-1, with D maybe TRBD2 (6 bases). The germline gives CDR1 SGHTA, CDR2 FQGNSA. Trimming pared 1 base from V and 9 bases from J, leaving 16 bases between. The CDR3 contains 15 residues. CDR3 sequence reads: CASSLGAGWASEQFF. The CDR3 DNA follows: TGTGCCAGCAGCTTAGGGGCGGGATGGGCAAGTGAGCAGTTCTTC.

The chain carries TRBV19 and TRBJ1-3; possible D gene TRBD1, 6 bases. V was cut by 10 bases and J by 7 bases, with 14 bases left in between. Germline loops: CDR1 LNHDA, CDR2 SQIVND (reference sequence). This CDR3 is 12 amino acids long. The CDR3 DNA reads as TGTGCCACCCGTAACCAGGGGAACACCATATATTTT. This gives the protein CATRNQGNTIYF.

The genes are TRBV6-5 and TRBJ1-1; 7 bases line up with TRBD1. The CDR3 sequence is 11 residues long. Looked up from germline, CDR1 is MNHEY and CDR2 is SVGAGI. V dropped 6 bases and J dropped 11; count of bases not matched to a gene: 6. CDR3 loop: CASSRDRVAFF. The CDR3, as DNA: TGTGCCAGCAGCCGCGACAGGGTTGCTTTCTTT.

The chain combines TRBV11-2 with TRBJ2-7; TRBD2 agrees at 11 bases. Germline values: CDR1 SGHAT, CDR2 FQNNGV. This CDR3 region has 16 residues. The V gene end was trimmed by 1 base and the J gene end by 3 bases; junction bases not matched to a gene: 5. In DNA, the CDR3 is TGTGCCAGCAGCTTAGTGCCTAGCGGGGGGTACTACGAGCAGTACTTC. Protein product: CASSLVPSGGYYEQYF.

This CDR3 reads CASSPPGAARYGYTF. In DNA, the CDR3 is TGTGCCAGCTCACCACCGGGGGCGGCACGCTATGGCTACACCTTC. The rearrangement joins TRBV18 to TRBJ1-2, with a tentative D call TRBD1 (6 bases). This CDR3 has 15 amino acids. Trimming took off 0 bases at V and 4 bases at J, with 12 bases between the two ends. Germline V gene data show CDR1 as KGHSH and CDR2 as LQKENI.

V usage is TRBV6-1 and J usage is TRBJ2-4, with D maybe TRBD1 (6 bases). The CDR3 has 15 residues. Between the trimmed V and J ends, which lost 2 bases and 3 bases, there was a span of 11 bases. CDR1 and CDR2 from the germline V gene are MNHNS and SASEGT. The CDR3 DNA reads TGTGCCAGCAGTGAATTGGGGGCTGGCAAAAACATTCAGTACTTC. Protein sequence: CASSELGAGKNIQYF.

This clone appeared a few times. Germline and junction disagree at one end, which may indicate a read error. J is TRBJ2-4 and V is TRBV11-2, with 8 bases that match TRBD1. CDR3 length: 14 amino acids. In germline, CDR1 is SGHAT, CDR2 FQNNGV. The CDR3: CASSPRTGQNSQYF. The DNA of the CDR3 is TGTGCCAGCAGCCCCCGGACAGGGCAAAACAGTCAGTACTTC.

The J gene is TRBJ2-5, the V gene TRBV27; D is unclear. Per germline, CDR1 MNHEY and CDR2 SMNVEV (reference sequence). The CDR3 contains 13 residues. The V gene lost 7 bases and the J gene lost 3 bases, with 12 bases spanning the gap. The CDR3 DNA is TGTGCCAGCATGCCTCACGGAGAAGAGACCCAGTACTTC. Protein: CASMPHGEETQYF.

The CDR3 is CAISVSPGTGGAGETQYF. As DNA, the CDR3 is TGTGCCATCAGTGTCTCCCCCGGGACAGGGGGCGCCGGGGAGACCCAGTACTTC. The chain couples TRBV10-3 to TRBJ2-5, with 12 nucleotides matching TRBD1. With V trimmed by 4 bases and J by 5 bases, 14 bases remained unmatched. This CDR3 has 18 residues. Germline CDR1 ENHRY, CDR2 SYGVKD.

The CDR3 protein is CSAPQNTEAFF. In DNA, the CDR3 is TGCAGTGCCCCACAGAACACTGAAGCTTTCTTT. This chain links TRBV20-1 with TRBJ1-1, with D hard to call. Germline CDR1 DFQATT, CDR2 SNEGSKA (reference sequence). V lost 6 bases to trimming and J lost 1 base, with 6 bases between them. This CDR3 is 11 amino acids long.

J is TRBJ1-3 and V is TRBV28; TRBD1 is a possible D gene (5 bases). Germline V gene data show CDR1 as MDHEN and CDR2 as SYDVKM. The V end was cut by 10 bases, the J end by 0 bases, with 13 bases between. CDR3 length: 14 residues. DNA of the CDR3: TGTGCCACCGGGCGGGGGAACTCTGGAAACACCATATATTTT. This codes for CATGRGNSGNTIYF. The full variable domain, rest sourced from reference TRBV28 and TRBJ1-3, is DVKVTQSSRYLVKRTGEKVFLECVQDMDHENMFWYRQDPGLGLRLIYFSYDVKMKEKGDIPEGYSVSREKKERFSLILESASTNQTSMYLCATGRGNSGNTIYFGEGSWLTVV.

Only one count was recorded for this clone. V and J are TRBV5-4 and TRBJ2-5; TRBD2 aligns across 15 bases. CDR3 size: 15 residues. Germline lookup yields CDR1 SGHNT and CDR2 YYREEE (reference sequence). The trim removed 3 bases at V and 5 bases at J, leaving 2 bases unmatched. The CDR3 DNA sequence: TGTGCCAGCAGCTCGGGGACTAGCGGGAGGGAGACCCAGTACTTC. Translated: CASSSGTSGRETQYF.

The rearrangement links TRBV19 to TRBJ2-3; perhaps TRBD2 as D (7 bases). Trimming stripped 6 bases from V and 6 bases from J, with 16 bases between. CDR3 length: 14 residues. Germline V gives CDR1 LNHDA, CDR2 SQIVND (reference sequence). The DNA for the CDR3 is TGTGCCAGTAGAGGACGGGGGGCTGTGGATACGCAGTATTTT. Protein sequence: CASRGRGAVDTQYF.